The clone carrying this TCR beta chain was observed at least ten times. This CDR3 has 16 residues. The V gene end was trimmed by 2 bases and the J gene end by 0 bases; junction bases not matched to a gene: 3. Germline V CDR1 and CDR2: ENHRY, SYGVKD. This sample is part of a study of T cells after yellow fever vaccination. MiXCR was run by TCRdb on the 5' RACE reads, yielding one entry per CDR3 protein. The data show about 45,000 distinct CDR3 sequences, approximately 6.3% seen once. The chain combines TRBV10-3 with TRBJ1-1, with 10 bases fitting TRBD1. The sample in question was PBMCs, either bulk or a sorted T-cell subset (CD4+, CD8+, memory, or dextramer-sorted; not recorded which), obtained 45 days after the yellow fever booster vaccination. The TCR sequence derives from a man under 40 who received the YFV17D yellow fever vaccine. The CDR3 region is CAISERTGGMNTEAFF. In DNA, the CDR3 is TGTGCCATCAGTGAGAGGACAGGGGGTATGAACACTGAAGCTTTCTTT.